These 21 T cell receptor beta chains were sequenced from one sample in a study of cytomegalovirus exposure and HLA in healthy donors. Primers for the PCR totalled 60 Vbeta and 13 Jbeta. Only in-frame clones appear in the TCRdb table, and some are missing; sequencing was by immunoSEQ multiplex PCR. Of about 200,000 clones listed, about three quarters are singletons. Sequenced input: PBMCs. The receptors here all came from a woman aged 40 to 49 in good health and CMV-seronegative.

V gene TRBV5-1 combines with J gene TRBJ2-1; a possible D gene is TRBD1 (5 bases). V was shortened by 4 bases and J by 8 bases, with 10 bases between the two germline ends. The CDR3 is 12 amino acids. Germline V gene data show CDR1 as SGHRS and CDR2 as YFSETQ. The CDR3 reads CASSPLGDEQFF. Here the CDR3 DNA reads TGCGCCAGCAGCCCGCTAGGGGATGAGCAGTTCTTC. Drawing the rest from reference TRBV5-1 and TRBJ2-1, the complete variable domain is KAGVTQTPRYLIKTRGQQVTLSCSPISGHRSVSWYQQTPGQGLQFLFEYFSETQRNKGNFPGRFSGRQFSNSRSEMNVSTLELGDSALYLCASSPLGDEQFFGPGTRLTVL.

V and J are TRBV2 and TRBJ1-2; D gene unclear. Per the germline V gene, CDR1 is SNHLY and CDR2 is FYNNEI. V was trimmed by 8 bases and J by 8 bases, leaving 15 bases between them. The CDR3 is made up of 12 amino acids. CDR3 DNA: TGTGCCAGCGGCGGGGAGGCGAAGGGCTACACCTTC. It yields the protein CASGGEAKGYTF.

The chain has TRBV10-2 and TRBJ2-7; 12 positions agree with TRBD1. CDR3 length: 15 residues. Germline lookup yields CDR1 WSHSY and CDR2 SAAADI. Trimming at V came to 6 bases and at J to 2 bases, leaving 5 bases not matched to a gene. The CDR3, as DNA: TGCGCCAGCAGGGAGGGGGACAGGGGGCCCTACGAGCAGTACTTC. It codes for CASREGDRGPYEQYF.

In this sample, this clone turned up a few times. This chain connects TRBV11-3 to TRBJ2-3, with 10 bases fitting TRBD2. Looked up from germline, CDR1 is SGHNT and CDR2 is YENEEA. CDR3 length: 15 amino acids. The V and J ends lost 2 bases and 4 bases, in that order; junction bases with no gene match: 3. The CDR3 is CASSLLAGAPDTQYF. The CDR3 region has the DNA TGTGCCAGCAGCTTACTAGCGGGAGCCCCAGATACGCAGTATTTT.

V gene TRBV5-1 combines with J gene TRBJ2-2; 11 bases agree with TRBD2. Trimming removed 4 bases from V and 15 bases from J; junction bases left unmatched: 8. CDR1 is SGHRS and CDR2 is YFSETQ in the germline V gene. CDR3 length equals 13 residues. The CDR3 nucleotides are TGCGCCAGCAGCGAAGACTCTAGCGGGAGGATGTTTTTT. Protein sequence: CASSEDSSGRMFF.

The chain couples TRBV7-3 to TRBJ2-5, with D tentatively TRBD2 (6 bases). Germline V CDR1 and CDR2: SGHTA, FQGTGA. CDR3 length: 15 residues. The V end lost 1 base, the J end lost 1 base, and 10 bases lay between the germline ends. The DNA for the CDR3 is TGTGCCAGCAGCTTAAATGGGGGGAGCCAAGAGACCCAGTACTTC. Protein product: CASSLNGGSQETQYF.

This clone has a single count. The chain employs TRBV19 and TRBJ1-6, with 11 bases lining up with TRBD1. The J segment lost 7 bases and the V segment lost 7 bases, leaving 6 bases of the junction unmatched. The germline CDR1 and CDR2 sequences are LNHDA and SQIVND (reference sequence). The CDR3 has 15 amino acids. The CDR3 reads CASNPGQGENSPLHF. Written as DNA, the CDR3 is TGTGCCAGTAATCCGGGACAGGGGGAGAATTCACCCCTCCACTTT.

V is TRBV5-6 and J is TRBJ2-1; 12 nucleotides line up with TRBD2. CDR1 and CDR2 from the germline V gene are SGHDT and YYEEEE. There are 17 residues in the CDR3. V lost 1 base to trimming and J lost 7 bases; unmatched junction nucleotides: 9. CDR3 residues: CASSLTRTSGMVNEQFF. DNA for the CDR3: TGTGCCAGCAGCTTGACCCGGACTAGCGGGATGGTGAATGAGCAGTTCTTC.

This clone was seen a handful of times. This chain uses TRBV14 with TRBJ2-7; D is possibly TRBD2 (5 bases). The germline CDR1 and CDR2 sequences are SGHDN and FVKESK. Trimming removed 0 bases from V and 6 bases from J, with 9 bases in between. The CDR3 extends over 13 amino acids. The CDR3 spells CASSQDLAAEQYF. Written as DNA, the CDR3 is TGTGCCAGCAGCCAAGATCTAGCTGCCGAGCAGTACTTC.

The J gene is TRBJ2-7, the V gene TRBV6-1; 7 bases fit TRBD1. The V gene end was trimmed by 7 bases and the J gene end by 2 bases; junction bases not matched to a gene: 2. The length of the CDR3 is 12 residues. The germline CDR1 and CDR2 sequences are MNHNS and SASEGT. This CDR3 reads CASTTGTYEQYF. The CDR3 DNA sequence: TGTGCCAGCACGACAGGGACCTACGAGCAGTACTTC.

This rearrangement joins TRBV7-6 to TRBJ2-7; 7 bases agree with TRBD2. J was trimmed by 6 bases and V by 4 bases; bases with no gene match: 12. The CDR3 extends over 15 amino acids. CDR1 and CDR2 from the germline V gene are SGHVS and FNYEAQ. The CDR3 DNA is TGTGCCAGCAGCTCGAGGGGCGGGAGCTCAGGCGAGCAGTACTTC. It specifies CASSSRGGSSGEQYF.

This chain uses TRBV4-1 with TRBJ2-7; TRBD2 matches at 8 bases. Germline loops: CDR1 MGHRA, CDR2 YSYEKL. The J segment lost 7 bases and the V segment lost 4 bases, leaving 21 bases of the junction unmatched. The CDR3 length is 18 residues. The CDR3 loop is CASSPPLLPAGGLREQYV. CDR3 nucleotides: TGCGCCAGCAGCCCCCCATTACTCCCGGCGGGAGGATTGAGGGAGCAGTACGTC.

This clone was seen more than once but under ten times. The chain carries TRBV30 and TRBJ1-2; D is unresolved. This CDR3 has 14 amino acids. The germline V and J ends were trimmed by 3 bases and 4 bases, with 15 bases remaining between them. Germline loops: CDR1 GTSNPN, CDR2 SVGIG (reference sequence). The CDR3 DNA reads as TGTGCCTGGAGATTGCCCTCTGCCAGCTATGGCTACACCTTC. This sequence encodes CAWRLPSASYGYTF. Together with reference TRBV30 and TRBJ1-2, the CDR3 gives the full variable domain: SQTIHQWPATLVQPVGSPLSLECTVEGTSNPNLYWYRQAAGRGLQLLFYSVGIGQISSEVPQNLSASRPQDRQFILSSKKLLLSDSGFYLCAWRLPSASYGYTFGSGTRLTVV.

The CDR3 DNA reads TGTGCCAGCAGTTACAACTCTCGTTTAGAAGCTTTCTTT. Protein product: CASSYNSRLEAFF. The chain uses TRBV6-5 and TRBJ1-1; D unresolved. CDR1 is MNHEY, CDR2 SVGAGI, per germline. The CDR3 consists of 13 residues. The germline V and J ends were trimmed by 2 bases and 8 bases, with 12 bases remaining between them.

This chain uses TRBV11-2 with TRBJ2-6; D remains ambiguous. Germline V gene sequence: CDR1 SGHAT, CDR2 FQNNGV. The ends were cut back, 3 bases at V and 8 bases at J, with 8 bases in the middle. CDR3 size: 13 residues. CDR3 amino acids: CASSFGVTNVLTF. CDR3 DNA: TGTGCCAGCAGCTTTGGAGTCACCAACGTCCTGACTTTC.

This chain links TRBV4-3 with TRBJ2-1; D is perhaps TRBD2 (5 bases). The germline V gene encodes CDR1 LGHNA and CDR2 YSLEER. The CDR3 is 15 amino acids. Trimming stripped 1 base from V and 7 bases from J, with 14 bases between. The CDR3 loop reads CASSQGAGSRNEQFF. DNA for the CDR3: TGCGCCAGCAGCCAAGGGGCGGGTTCTAGGAATGAGCAGTTCTTC.

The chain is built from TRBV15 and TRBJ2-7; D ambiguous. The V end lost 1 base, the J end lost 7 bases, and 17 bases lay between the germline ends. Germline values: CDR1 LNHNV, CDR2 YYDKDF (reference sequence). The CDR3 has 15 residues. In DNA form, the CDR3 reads TGTGCCACCAGCAGAGTGCGGATCCCTACCGGGGAGCAGTACTTC. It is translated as CATSRVRIPTGEQYF.

The CDR3 loop is CASSDTGDYGYTF. DNA for the CDR3: TGTGCCAGTAGTGACACAGGGGACTATGGCTACACCTTC. The rearrangement joins TRBV19 to TRBJ1-2; 7 nucleotides match TRBD1. Per germline, CDR1 LNHDA and CDR2 SQIVND (reference sequence). This CDR3 contains 13 residues. V lost 5 bases and J lost 3; bases outside the gene matches: 3.

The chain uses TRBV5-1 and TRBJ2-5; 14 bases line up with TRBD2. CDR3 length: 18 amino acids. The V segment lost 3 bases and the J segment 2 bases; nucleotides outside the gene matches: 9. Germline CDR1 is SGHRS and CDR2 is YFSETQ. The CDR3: CASSWTGTSGSGQETQYF. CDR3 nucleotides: TGCGCCAGCAGCTGGACCGGGACTAGCGGGAGTGGGCAAGAGACCCAGTACTTC.

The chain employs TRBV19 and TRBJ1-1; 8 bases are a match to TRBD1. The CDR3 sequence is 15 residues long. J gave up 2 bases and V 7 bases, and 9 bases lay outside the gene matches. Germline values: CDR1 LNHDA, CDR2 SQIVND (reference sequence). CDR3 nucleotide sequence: TGTGCCAGTATGGGTGTAGCAGGGGGCAACACTGAAGCTTTCTTT. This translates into CASMGVAGGNTEAFF.

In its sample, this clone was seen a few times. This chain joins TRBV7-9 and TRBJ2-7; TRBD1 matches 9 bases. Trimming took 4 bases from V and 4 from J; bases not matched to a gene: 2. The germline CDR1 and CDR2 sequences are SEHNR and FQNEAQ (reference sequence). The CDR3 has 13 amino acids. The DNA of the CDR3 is TGTGCCAGCAGCTCGACAGGGGGTTACGAGCAGTACTTC. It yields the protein CASSSTGGYEQYF.